This TCR beta chain was identified in a study of identifying expanded T cells in peripheral blood. Notes on the study in general: Technical replicates showed about 1.1 changed clones; approximately 2 weeks 15 to 20; four weeks 19.

The data were produced by immunoSEQ multiplex PCR, yet TCRdb's version contains in-frame clones alone and is incomplete. The sample records some 78,000 clones, roughly 89% being singletons. Notes on this clone: What it binds is unknown.

The specimen was blood. This TCR derives from a person aged 18 to 70 in good health.

CDR3 region: CASISTLFNEKLFF. CDR3 coding DNA: TGTGCCAGCATATCTACCCTGTTTAATGAAAAACTGTTTTTT. This sequence joins TRBV28 and TRBJ1-4; D not resolved. The germline V and J ends were trimmed by 7 bases and 4 bases, with 13 bases remaining between them. The CDR3 spans 14 residues. Per the germline V gene, CDR1 is MDHEN and CDR2 is SYDVKM.